A selection of T cell receptor beta chains follows, all from one sample in a study of blood T cell repertoires in COVID-19. Measured with immunoSEQ multiplex PCR; TCRdb has only the in-frame clones, and not every one. The sample records around 120,000 clones, around 81% being singletons. The sequenced material came from peripheral blood. Source of these receptors: a middle-aged man with active or convalescent COVID-19. Both conserved end residues are part of each CDR3. Fields, in order: clone size, J gene, D gene, V gene, CDR3 protein, CDR3 DNA. A D gene is named only where the DNA matches it firmly. Where a row states a size, it is once, few, many or the class of an expanded clone; other rows omit it.

>-|TRBJ1-2|-|TRBV6-2/TRBV6-3
CASSPYTGPYGYTF
TGTGCCAGCAGCCCTTACACAGGACCCTATGGCTACACCTTC
>-|TRBJ1-3|TRBD1|TRBV5-1
CASSLTGENTIYF
TGCGCCAGCAGCTTGACAGGGGAAAACACCATATATTTT
>-|TRBJ1-1|-|TRBV19
CASSGTPRGTEAFF
TGTGCCAGTAGCGGAACACCACGGGGCACTGAAGCTTTCTTT
>-|TRBJ2-2|-|TRBV6-5
CASSYSGASGGELFF
TGTGCCAGCAGTTACTCGGGGGCGAGCGGCGGGGAGCTGTTTTTT
>few|TRBJ2-5|TRBD2|TRBV10-3
CAISESASGGQETQYF
TGTGCCATCAGTGAGTCGGCCAGCGGGGGACAAGAGACCCAGTACTTC
>-|TRBJ2-7|-|TRBV7-8
CASLNGGAYEQYF
TGTGCCAGCCTGAATGGAGGGGCCTACGAGCAGTACTTC
>-|TRBJ2-5|TRBD2|TRBV7-2
CASSLGGGDETQYF
TGTGCCAGCAGCTTGGGCGGGGGGGATGAGACCCAGTACTTC
>-|TRBJ1-2|-|TRBV5-1
CASSWGGEDYGYTF
TGCGCCAGCAGCTGGGGTGGGGAGGACTATGGCTACACCTTC
>-|TRBJ2-1|TRBD2|TRBV29-1
CSAGGLAGVNEQFF
TGCAGCGCTGGGGGACTAGCGGGGGTAAATGAGCAGTTCTTC
>few|TRBJ1-5|-|TRBV5-1
CASSLEGGSNQPQHF
TGCGCCAGCAGCTTGGAAGGGGGTAGCAATCAGCCCCAGCATTTT
>-|TRBJ1-5|TRBD1|TRBV5-1
CASRPTGAGNQPQHF
TGCGCCAGCAGGCCAACAGGGGCGGGTAATCAGCCCCAGCATTTT
>-|TRBJ1-3|TRBD1|TRBV30
CAWSTGGAGNTIYF
TGTGCCTGGAGTACAGGGGGGGCTGGAAACACCATATATTTT
>-|TRBJ2-3|TRBD2|TRBV7-2
CASSFFSGGTTDTQYF
TGTGCCAGCAGCTTCTTTAGCGGGGGCACAACAGATACGCAGTATTTT
>-|TRBJ1-3|TRBD1|TRBV18
CASSPGTAGNTIYF
TGTGCCAGCTCACCAGGGACAGCTGGAAACACCATATATTTT
>-|TRBJ2-3|-|TRBV11-3
CASSLGLAGSDTQYF
TGTGCCAGCAGCTTAGGTTTAGCTGGGTCGGATACGCAGTATTTT
>-|TRBJ1-5|TRBD1|TRBV7-9
CASSVRDRGAPQHF
TGTGCCAGCAGCGTCCGGGACAGGGGTGCGCCCCAGCATTTT
>-|TRBJ2-1|-|TRBV24-1
CATSARDEQFF
TGTGCCACCAGTGCCCGAGATGAGCAGTTCTTC
>-|TRBJ2-6|-|TRBV19
CASSPPWGRTGANVLTF
TGTGCCAGTAGTCCCCCTTGGGGGAGGACTGGGGCCAACGTCCTGACTTTC
>-|TRBJ1-6|TRBD1|TRBV10-3
CAIMSTGVNSPLHF
TGTGCCATCATGTCGACAGGGGTTAATTCACCCCTCCACTTT
>once|TRBJ2-4|-|TRBV10-3
CAISAGQNGAKNIQYF
TGTGCCATCAGTGCCGGACAGAACGGGGCCAAAAACATTCAGTACTTC
>-|TRBJ1-2|TRBD1|TRBV6-5
CASSYSGRGRNNGYTF
TGTGCCAGCAGTTACTCAGGCAGGGGGCGAAATAATGGCTACACCTTC
>-|TRBJ2-7|TRBD1|TRBV10-1
CASSEAGGHYEQYF
TGCGCCAGCAGTGAGGCAGGGGGTCACTACGAGCAGTACTTC
>-|TRBJ1-4|TRBD1|TRBV27
CASSFGQGSKEKLFF
TGTGCCAGCAGTTTCGGACAGGGATCTAAGGAAAAACTGTTTTTT
>-|TRBJ2-2|-|TRBV3-1/TRBV3-2
CASSQVPGAGELFF
TGTGCCAGCAGCCAAGTCCCCGGGGCCGGGGAGCTGTTTTTT
>-|TRBJ1-5|-|TRBV2
CASGGGPSGRPQHF
TGTGCCAGCGGCGGGGGGCCTTCTGGGAGACCCCAGCATTTT
>-|TRBJ1-1|TRBD1|TRBV7-2
CASSLTGGTEAFF
TGTGCCAGCAGCTTAACAGGGGGCACTGAAGCTTTCTTT
>few|TRBJ1-4|TRBD1|TRBV7-8
CASSLARVRGQKLFF
TGTGCCAGCAGCTTAGCGCGGGTCAGGGGGCAAAAACTGTTTTTT
>-|TRBJ2-2|TRBD2|TRBV29-1
CSVEPSGAVGGELFF
TGCAGCGTTGAGCCCAGCGGGGCGGTCGGCGGGGAGCTGTTTTTT
>-|TRBJ2-7|TRBD1|TRBV10-3
CAISENRDRGSQYF
TGTGCCATCAGTGAGAACCGGGACAGGGGATCGCAGTACTTC
>-|TRBJ2-5|-|TRBV9
CASSVGMGSIQETQYF
TGTGCCAGCAGCGTGGGGATGGGGAGTATCCAAGAGACCCAGTACTTC
>-|TRBJ1-1|TRBD1|TRBV27
CASSPGTGGIANTEAFF
TGTGCCAGCAGTCCAGGGACAGGGGGGATTGCTAACACTGAAGCTTTCTTT
>once|TRBJ2-5|TRBD2|TRBV7-6
CASSLEGRTSGGAGETQYF
TGTGCCAGCAGCTTAGAGGGGCGAACTAGCGGGGGGGCCGGAGAGACCCAGTACTTC
>-|TRBJ1-1|-|TRBV6-6
CASIETGADFEAFF
TGTGCCAGCATCGAGACAGGCGCGGACTTTGAAGCTTTCTTT
>once|TRBJ1-5|-|TRBV5-4
CASSTDGVSNQPQHF
TGTGCCAGCAGCACCGACGGAGTTAGCAATCAGCCCCAGCATTTT
>-|TRBJ1-6|-|TRBV6-5
CASSRKDSGNSPLHF
TGTGCCAGCAGCCGAAAGGACAGTGGTAATTCACCCCTCCACTTT